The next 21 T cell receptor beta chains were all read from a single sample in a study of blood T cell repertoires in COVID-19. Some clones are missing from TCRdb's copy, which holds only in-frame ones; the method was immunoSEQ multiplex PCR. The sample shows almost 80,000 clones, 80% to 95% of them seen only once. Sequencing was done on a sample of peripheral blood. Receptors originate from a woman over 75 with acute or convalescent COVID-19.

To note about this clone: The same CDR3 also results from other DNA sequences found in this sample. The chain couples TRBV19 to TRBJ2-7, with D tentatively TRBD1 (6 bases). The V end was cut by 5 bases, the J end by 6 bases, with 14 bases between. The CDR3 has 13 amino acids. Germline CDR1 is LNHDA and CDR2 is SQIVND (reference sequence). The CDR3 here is CASSPGTGREQYF. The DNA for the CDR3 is TGTGCCAGTAGTCCAGGAACAGGGCGCGAGCAGTACTTC.

The CDR3 here is CASSRAGTSGYTGELFF. CDR3 nucleotides: TGTGCCAGCAGCCGCGCCGGGACTAGCGGATACACCGGGGAGCTGTTTTTT. This chain connects TRBV5-6 to TRBJ2-2; 11 positions agree with TRBD2. Germline V gene lookup returns CDR1 SGHDT and CDR2 YYEEEE. The V gene end was trimmed by 4 bases and the J gene end by 3 bases; junction bases not matched to a gene: 8. CDR3 length: 17 amino acids.

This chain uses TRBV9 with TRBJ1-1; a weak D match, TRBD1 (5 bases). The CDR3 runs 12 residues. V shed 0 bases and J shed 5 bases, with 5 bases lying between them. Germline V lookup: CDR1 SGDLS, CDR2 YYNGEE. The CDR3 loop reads CASSVGTTEAFF. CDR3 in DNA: TGTGCCAGCAGCGTAGGGACAACTGAAGCTTTCTTT.

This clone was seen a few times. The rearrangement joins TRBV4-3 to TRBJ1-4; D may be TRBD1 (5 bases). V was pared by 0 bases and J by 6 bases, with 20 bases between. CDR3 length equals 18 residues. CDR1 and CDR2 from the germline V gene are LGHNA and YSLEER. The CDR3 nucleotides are TGCGCCAGCAGCCAAGATGATCCGGGGGGAGTAGGGGATGAAAAACTGTTTTTT. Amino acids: CASSQDDPGGVGDEKLFF.

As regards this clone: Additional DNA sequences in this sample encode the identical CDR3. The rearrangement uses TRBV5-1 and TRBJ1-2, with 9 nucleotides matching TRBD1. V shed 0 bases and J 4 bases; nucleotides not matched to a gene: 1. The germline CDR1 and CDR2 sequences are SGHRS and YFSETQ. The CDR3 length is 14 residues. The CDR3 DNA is TGCGCCAGCAGCTTGGGACAGGGGGGCTATGGCTACACCTTC. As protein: CASSLGQGGYGYTF.

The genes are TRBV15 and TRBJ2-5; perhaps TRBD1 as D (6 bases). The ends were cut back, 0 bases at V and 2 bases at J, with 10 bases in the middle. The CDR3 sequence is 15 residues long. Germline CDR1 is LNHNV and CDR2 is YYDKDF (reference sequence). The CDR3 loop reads CATSRDPGTQETQYF. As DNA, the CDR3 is TGTGCCACCAGCAGAGATCCGGGGACACAAGAGACCCAGTACTTC.

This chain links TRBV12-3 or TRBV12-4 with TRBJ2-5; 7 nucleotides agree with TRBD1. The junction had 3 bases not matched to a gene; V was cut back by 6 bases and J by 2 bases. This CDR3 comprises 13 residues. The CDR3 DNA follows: TGTGCCAGCAGCTGGGGACAGCAAGAGACCCAGTACTTC. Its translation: CASSWGQQETQYF.

The CDR3 spells CASSPGAGNSPLHF. As DNA, the CDR3 is TGTGCCAGCAGCCCCGGAGCTGGGAATTCACCCCTCCACTTT. V gene TRBV11-1 combines with J gene TRBJ1-6, with D unclear. Per the germline V gene, CDR1 is SGHAT and CDR2 is FQDESV (reference sequence). V was cut by 5 bases and J by 7 bases, with 12 bases left in between. CDR3 length: 14 residues.

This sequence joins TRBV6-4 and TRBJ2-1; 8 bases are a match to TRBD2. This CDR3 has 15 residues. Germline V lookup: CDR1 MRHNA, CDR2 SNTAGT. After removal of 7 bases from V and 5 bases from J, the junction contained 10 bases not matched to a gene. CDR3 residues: CASNTSSGANNEQFF. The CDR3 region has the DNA TGTGCCAGCAATACCAGTAGCGGGGCCAACAATGAGCAGTTCTTC.

Here the CDR3 reads CASSPGTGKNEQFF. The DNA for the CDR3 is TGTGCCAGCAGCCCCGGGACAGGGAAAAATGAGCAGTTCTTC. The V and J genes are TRBV7-3 and TRBJ2-1, with 9 bases fitting TRBD1. The germline V gene encodes CDR1 SGHTA and CDR2 FQGTGA. There are 14 residues in the CDR3. V shed 5 bases and J 7 bases; nucleotides not matched to a gene: 6. Full variable domain (rest looked up from reference TRBV7-3 and TRBJ2-1): GAGVSQTPSNKVTEKGKYVELRCDPISGHTALYWYRQSLGQGPEFLIYFQGTGAADDSGLPNDRFFAVRPEGSVSTLKIQRTERGDSAVYLCASSPGTGKNEQFFGPGTRLTVL.

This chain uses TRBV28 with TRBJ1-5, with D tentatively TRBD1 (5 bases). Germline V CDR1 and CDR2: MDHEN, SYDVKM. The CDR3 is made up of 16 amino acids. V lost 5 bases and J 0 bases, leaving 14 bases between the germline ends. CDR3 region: CASSLLGHDSNQPQHF. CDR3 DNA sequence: TGTGCCAGCAGTCTCCTCGGACACGATAGCAATCAGCCCCAGCATTTT.

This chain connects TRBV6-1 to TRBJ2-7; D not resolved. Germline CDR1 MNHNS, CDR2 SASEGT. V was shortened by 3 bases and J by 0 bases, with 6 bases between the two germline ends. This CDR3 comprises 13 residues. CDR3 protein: CASSDWSSYEQYF. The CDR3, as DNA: TGTGCCAGCAGTGATTGGAGCTCCTACGAGCAGTACTTC.

CDR3 coding DNA: TGTGCCAGCAGTGAAGAGACAGGGAGATATGGCTACACCTTC. It yields the protein CASSEETGRYGYTF. V usage is TRBV2 and J usage is TRBJ1-2; 7 bases map to TRBD1. The junction had 4 bases not matched to a gene; V was cut back by 1 base and J by 5 bases. The CDR3 runs to 14 residues. Germline CDR1 is SNHLY and CDR2 is FYNNEI.

This CDR3 reads CASSLEQGRNTEAFF. CDR3 coding DNA: TGTGCCAGCAGTTTGGAACAGGGAAGAAACACTGAAGCTTTCTTT. The chain links TRBV2 to TRBJ1-1, with a possible D match to TRBD1 (6 bases). The CDR3 has 15 amino acids. The V end lost 5 bases, the J end lost 2 bases, and 15 bases lay between the germline ends. Germline CDR1 reads SNHLY; CDR2 reads FYNNEI.

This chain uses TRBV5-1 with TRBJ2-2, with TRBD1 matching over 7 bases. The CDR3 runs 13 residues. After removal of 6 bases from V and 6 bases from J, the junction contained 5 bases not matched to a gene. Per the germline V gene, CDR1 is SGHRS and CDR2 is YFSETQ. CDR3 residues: CASKEQGSGELFF. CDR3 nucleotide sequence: TGCGCCAGCAAGGAACAGGGGTCCGGGGAGCTGTTTTTT. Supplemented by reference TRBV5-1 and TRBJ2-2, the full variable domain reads KAGVTQTPRYLIKTRGQQVTLSCSPISGHRSVSWYQQTPGQGLQFLFEYFSETQRNKGNFPGRFSGRQFSNSRSEMNVSTLELGDSALYLCASKEQGSGELFFGEGSRLTVL.

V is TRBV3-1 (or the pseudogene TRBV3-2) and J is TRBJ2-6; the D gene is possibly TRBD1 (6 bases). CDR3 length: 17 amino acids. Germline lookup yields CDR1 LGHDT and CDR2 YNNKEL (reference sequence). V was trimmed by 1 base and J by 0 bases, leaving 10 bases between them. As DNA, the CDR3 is TGTGCCAGCAGCCAAGGGGGGCTACGCTCTGGGGCCAACGTCCTGACTTTC. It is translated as CASSQGGLRSGANVLTF.

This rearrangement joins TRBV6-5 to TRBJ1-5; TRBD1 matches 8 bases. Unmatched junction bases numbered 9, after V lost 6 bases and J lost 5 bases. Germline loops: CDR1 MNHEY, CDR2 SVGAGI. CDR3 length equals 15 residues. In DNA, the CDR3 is TGTGCCAGCAGCCTCGGACAGGGTTGGGATCAGCCCCAGCATTTT. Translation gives CASSLGQGWDQPQHF.

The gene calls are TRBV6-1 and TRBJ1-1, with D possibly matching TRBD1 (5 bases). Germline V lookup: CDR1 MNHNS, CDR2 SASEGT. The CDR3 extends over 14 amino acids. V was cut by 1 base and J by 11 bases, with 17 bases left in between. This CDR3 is CASSEVRGGGRAFF. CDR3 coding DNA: TGTGCCAGCAGTGAAGTCCGCGGTGGGGGGAGGGCTTTCTTT.

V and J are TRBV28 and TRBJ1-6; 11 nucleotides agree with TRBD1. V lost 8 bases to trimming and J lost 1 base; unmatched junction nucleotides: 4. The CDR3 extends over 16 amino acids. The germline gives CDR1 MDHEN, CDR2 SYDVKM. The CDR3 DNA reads TGTGCCAGCTTGGGACAGGGGGGTTCCTATAATTCACCCCTCCACTTT. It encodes CASLGQGGSYNSPLHF.

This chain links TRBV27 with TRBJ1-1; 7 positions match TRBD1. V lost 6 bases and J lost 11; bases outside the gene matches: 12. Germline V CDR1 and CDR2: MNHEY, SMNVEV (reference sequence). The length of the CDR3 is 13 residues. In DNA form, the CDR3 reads TGTGCCAGCAGACCTATACAGGGGACCCACGCTTTCTTT. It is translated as CASRPIQGTHAFF.

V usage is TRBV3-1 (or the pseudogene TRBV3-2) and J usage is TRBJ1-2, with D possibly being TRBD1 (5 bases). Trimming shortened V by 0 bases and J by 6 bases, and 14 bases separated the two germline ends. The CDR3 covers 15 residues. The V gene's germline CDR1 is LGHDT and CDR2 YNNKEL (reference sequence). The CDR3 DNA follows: TGTGCCAGCAGCCAAGACATTTGGGGGGAGGATGGCTACACCTTC. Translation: CASSQDIWGEDGYTF.